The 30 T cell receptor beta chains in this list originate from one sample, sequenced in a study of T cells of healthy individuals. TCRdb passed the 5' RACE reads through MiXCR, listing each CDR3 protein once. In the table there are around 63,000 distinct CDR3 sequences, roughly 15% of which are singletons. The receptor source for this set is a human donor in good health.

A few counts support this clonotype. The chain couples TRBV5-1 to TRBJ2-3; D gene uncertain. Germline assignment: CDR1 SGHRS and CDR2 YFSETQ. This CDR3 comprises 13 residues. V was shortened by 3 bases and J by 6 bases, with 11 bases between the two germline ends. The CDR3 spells CASSSARTDTQYF. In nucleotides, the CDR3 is TGCGCCAGCAGCTCCGCTAGGACCGATACGCAGTATTTT. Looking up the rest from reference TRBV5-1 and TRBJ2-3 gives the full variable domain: KAGVTQTPRYLIKTRGQQVTLSCSPISGHRSVSWYQQTPGQGLQFLFEYFSETQRNKGNFPGRFSGRQFSNSRSEMNVSTLELGDSALYLCASSSARTDTQYFGPGTRLTVL.

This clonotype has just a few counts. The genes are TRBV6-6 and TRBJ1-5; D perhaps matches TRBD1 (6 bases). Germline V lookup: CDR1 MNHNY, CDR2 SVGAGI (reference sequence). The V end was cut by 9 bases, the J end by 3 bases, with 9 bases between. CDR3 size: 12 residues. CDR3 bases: TGTGCCAGTAACAGGGTCAATCAGCCCCAGCATTTT. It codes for CASNRVNQPQHF.

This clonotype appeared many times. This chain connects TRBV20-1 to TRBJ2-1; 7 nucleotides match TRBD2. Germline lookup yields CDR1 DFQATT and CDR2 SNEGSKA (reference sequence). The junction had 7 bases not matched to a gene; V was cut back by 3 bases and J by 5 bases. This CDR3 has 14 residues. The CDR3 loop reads CSASEGGSDNEQFF. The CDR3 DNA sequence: TGCAGTGCTAGCGAGGGAGGGTCCGACAATGAGCAGTTCTTC.

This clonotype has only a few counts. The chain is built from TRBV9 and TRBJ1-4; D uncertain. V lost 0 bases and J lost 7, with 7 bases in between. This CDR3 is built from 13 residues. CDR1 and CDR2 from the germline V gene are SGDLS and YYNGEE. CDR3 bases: TGTGCCAGCAGCGTAGGAGGTGGTGAAAAACTGTTTTTT. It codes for CASSVGGGEKLFF.

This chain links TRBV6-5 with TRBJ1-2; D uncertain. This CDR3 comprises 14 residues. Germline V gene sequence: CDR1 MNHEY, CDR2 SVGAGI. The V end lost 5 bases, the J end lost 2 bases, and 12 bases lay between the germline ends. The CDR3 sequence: CASSEWQSNYGYTF. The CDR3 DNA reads TGTGCCAGCAGTGAGTGGCAGTCCAACTATGGCTACACCTTC.

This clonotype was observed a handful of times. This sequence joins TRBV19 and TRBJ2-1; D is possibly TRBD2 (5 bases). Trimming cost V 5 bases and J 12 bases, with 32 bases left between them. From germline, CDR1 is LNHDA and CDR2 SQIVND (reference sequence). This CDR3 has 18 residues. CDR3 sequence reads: CASSLFLVGKGDVLWQFF. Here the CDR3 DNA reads TGTGCCAGTAGTCTCTTTTTGGTGGGGAAGGGAGATGTCCTTTGGCAGTTCTTC. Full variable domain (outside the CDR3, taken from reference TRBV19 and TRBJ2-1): DGGITQSPKYLFRKEGQNVTLSCEQNLNHDAMYWYRQDPGQGLRLIYYSQIVNDFQKGDIAEGYSVSREKKESFPLTVTSAQKNPTAFYLCASSLFLVGKGDVLWQFFGPGTRLTVL.

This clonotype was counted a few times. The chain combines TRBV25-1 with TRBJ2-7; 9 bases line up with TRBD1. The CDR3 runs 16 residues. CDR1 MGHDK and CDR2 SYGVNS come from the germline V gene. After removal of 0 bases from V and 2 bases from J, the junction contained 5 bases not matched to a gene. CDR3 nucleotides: TGTGCCAGCAGTGAATACTTCAGGGACAGGGCCTACGAGCAGTACTTC. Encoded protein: CASSEYFRDRAYEQYF.

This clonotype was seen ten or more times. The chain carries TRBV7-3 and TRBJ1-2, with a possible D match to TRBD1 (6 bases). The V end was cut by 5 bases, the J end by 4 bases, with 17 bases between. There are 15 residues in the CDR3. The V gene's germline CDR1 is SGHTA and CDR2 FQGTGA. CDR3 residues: CASSADRTDGYGYTF. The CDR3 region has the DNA TGTGCCAGCAGCGCCGACCGGACAGACGGCTATGGCTACACCTTC.

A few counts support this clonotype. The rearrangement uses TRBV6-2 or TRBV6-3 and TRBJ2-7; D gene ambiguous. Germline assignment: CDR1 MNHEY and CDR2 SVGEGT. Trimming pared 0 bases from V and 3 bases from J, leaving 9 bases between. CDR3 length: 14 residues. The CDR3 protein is CASSYSSPIYEQYF. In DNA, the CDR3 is TGTGCCAGCAGTTACTCGAGTCCCATCTACGAGCAGTACTTC.

The CDR3 bases are TGTGCCAGCAGCTACGGACAGACCGGGGCCAAAAACATTCAGTACTTC. It encodes CASSYGQTGAKNIQYF. This chain connects TRBV28 to TRBJ2-4, with D possibly TRBD1 on 6 matching bases. Trimming removed 6 bases from V and 1 base from J, with 16 bases in between. CDR1 is MDHEN and CDR2 is SYDVKM in the germline V gene. The CDR3 has 16 residues.

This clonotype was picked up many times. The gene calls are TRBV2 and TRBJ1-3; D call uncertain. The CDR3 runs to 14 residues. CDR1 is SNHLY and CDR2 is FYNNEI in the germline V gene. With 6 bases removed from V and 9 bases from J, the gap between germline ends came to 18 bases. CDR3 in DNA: TGTGCCAGCAGGACCGCCGCTAACTTAGGCACCATATATTTT. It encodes CASRTAANLGTIYF.

The CDR3: CASSIDRWINQPQHF. As DNA, the CDR3 is TGTGCCAGTAGTATAGACCGGTGGATCAATCAGCCCCAGCATTTT. The chain employs TRBV19 and TRBJ1-5; D gene uncertain. With 0 bases removed from V and 3 bases from J, the gap between germline ends came to 9 bases. The germline V gene encodes CDR1 LNHDA and CDR2 SQIVND (reference sequence). This CDR3 spans 15 amino acids. Supplemented by reference TRBV19 and TRBJ1-5, the full variable domain reads DGGITQSPKYLFRKEGQNVTLSCEQNLNHDAMYWYRQDPGQGLRLIYYSQIVNDFQKGDIAEGYSVSREKKESFPLTVTSAQKNPTAFYLCASSIDRWINQPQHFGDGTRLSIL.

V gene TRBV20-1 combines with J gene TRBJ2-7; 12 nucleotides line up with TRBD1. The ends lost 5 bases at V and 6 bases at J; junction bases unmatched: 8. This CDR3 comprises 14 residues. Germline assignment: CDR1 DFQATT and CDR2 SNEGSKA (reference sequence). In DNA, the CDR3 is TGCAGTGCTGAAACCGGGACAGGGGGCGCCGAGCAGTACTTC. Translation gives CSAETGTGGAEQYF.

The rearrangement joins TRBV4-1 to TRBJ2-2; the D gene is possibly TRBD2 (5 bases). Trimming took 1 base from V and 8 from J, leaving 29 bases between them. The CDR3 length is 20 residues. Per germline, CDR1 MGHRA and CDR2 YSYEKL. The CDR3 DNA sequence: TGCGCCAGCAGCCAAGGGATAGTGAAGAGGGCGATAAACGGGGTTGGGGAGCTGTTTTTT. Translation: CASSQGIVKRAINGVGELFF.

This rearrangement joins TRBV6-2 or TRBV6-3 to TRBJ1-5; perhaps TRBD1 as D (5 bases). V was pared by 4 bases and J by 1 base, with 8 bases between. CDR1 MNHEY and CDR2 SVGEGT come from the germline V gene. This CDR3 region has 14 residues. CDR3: CASSSGGSNQPQHF. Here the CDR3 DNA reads TGTGCCAGCAGTTCCGGGGGAAGCAATCAGCCCCAGCATTTT.

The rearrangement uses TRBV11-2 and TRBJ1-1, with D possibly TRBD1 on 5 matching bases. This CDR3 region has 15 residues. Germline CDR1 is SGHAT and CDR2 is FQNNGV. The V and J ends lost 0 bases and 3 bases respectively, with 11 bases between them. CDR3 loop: CASSLEGRADTEAFF. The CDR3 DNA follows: TGTGCCAGCAGCTTAGAGGGCAGGGCGGACACTGAAGCTTTCTTT.

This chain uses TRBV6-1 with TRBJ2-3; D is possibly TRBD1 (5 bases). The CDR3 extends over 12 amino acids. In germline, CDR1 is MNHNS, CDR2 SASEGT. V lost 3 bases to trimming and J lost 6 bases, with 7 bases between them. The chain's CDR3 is CASSDKGDTQYF. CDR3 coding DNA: TGTGCCAGCAGTGACAAGGGGGATACGCAGTATTTT.

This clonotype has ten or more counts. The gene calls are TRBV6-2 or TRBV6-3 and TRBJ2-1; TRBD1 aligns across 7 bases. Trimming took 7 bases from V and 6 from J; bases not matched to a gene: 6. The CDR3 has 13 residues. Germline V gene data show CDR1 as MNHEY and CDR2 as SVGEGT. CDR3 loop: CASKLTGRNEQFF. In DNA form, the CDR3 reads TGTGCCAGCAAGCTGACAGGGCGCAATGAGCAGTTCTTC.

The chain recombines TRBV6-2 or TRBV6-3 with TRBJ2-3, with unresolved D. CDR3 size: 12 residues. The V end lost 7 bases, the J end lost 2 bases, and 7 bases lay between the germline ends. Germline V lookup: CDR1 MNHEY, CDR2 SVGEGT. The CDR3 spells CASTDPTDTQYF. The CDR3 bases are TGTGCCAGCACTGATCCCACAGATACGCAGTATTTT.

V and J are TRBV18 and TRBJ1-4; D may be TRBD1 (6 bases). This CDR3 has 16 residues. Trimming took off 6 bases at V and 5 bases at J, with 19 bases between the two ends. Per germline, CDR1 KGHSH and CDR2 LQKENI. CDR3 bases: TGTGCCAGCTCCGAAAGGACAGCTCGATCCAATGAAAAACTGTTTTTT. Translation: CASSERTARSNEKLFF.

CDR3 in amino acids: CSVLEGGNQPQHF. The CDR3, as DNA: TGCAGCGTTTTGGAGGGGGGTAATCAGCCCCAGCATTTT. The rearrangement joins TRBV29-1 to TRBJ1-5; D might be TRBD1 (6 bases). The V and J ends lost 5 bases and 4 bases respectively, with 12 bases between them. The CDR3 is made up of 13 amino acids. Germline V lookup: CDR1 SQVTM, CDR2 ANQGSEA. The full variable domain, with the rest looked up from reference TRBV29-1 and TRBJ1-5, is SAVISQKPSRDICQRGTSLTIQCQVDSQVTMMFWYRQQPGQSLTLIATANQGSEATYESGFVIDKFPISRPNLTFSTLTVSNMSPEDSSIYLCSVLEGGNQPQHFGDGTRLSIL.

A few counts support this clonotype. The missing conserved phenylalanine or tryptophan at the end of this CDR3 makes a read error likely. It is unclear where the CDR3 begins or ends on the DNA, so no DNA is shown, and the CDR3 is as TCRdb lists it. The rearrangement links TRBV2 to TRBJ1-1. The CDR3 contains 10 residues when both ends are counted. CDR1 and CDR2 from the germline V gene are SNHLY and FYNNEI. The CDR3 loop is CASSEELAAY.

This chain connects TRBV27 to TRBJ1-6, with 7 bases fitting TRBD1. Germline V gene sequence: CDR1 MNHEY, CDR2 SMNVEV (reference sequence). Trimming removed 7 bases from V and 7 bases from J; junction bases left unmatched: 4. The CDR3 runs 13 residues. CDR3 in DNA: TGTGCCAGCAACCAGGACAGGAATTCACCCCTCCACTTT. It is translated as CASNQDRNSPLHF.

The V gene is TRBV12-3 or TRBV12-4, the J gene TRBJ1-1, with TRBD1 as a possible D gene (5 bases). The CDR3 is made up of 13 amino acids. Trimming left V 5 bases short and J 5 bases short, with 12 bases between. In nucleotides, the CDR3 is TGTGCCAGCAGTCGCAGACAGTTTACTGAAGCTTTCTTT. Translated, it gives CASSRRQFTEAFF.

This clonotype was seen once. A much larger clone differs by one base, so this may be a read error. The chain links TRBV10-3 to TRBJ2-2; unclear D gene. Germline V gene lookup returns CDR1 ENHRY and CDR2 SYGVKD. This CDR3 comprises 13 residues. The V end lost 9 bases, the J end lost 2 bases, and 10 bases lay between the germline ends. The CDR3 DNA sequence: TGTGCCATACGGATGGCTAACACCGGGGAGCTGTTTTTT. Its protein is CAIRMANTGELFF.

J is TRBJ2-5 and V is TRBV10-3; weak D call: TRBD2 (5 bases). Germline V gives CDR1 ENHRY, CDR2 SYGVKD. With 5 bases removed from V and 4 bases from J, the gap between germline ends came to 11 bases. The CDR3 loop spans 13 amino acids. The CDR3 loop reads CAISPLGRETQYF. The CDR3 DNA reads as TGTGCCATCAGTCCACTAGGGCGAGAGACCCAGTACTTC.

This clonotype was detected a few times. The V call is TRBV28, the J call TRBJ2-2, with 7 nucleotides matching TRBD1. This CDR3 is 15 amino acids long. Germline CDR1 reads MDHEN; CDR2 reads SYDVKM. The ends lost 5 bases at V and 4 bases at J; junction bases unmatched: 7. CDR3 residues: CASSPSTGSTGELFF. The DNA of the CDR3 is TGTGCCAGCAGTCCGTCGACAGGGTCCACCGGGGAGCTGTTTTTT.

In DNA form, the CDR3 reads TGTGCCATCAGTGAGTCCCTAATTCTAGCGGGAGGCCCTGTAGTGGGTGAGCAGTTCTTC. This sequence encodes CAISESLILAGGPVVGEQFF. This rearrangement joins TRBV10-3 to TRBJ2-1; 11 bases line up with TRBD2. The trim removed 0 bases at V and 9 bases at J, leaving 19 bases unmatched. This CDR3 has 20 residues. Germline CDR1 is ENHRY and CDR2 is SYGVKD.

The CDR3 region is CSGGVAAYGYTF. Written as DNA, the CDR3 is TGCAGCGGCGGGGTAGCTGCCTATGGCTACACCTTC. The rearrangement joins TRBV29-1 to TRBJ1-2; D is ambiguous. The CDR3 is made up of 12 amino acids. CDR1 is SQVTM and CDR2 is ANQGSEA in the germline V gene. Trimming removed 7 bases at V and 4 bases at J, with 13 bases between.

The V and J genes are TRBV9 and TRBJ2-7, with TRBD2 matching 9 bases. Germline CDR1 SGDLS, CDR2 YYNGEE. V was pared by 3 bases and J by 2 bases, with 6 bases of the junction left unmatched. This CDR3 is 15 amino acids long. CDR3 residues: CASSGGAGGAYEQYF. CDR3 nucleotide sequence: TGTGCCAGCAGCGGTGGGGCGGGAGGGGCCTACGAGCAGTACTTC.